The rows below give T cell receptor beta chains drawn from one sample of a study of blood T cell repertoires in COVID-19. Sequenced by immunoSEQ multiplex PCR; TCRdb stores in-frame clones only, minus some. The sample lists approximately 150,000 clones, approximately 84% seen once, with 3% to 3.5% in the top ten. Material: PBMCs or T cells enriched from blood (not recorded which). The origin of the receptors is a woman between 50 and 59 years old with acute COVID-19. Both conserved end residues are part of each CDR3. A D gene is named only where the DNA matches it firmly. Clone size is given for some rows only: seen once, a few or many times, or a class if the clone is expanded.

>TRBJ2-2|once|NA|TRBV12-3/TRBV12-4
CASSLTGPELFF
TGTGCCAGCAGTCTTACAGGGCCAGAGCTGTTTTTT
>TRBJ1-1|NA|TRBD1|TRBV18
CASSPRQGSGTEAFF
TGTGCCAGCTCACCGAGACAGGGGTCGGGGACTGAAGCTTTCTTT
>TRBJ1-3|NA|TRBD1|TRBV18
CASSPMRGDRDAGNTIYF
TGTGCCAGCTCACCGATGCGAGGGGACAGGGACGCAGGAAACACCATATATTTT
>TRBJ2-5|once|TRBD2|TRBV10-3
CAISVGSGIQETQYF
TGTGCCATCAGTGTCGGTAGCGGGATACAAGAGACCCAGTACTTC
>TRBJ2-7|NA|NA|TRBV6-1
CASSERTGGSYEQYF
TGTGCCAGCAGTGAACGAACCGGCGGCTCCTACGAGCAGTACTTC
>TRBJ2-7|NA|NA|TRBV19
CASGKVEYEQYF
TGTGCCAGTGGCAAGGTGGAGTACGAGCAGTACTTC
>TRBJ2-5|NA|NA|TRBV19
CASSIFSQGSQETQYF
TGTGCCAGTAGTATTTTCTCCCAGGGTTCCCAAGAGACCCAGTACTTC
>TRBJ2-1|NA|TRBD2|TRBV15
CATSSAPPAGDTYNEQFF
TGTGCCACCAGCAGTGCCCCCCCTGCGGGAGATACCTACAATGAGCAGTTCTTC
>TRBJ2-3|NA|TRBD1|TRBV11-1
CASNPWTGATTDTQYF
TGTGCCAGCAACCCATGGACAGGGGCTACCACAGATACGCAGTATTTT
>TRBJ2-7|NA|NA|TRBV11-3
CASSPPGGSYYEQYF
TGTGCCAGCAGCCCGCCCGGGGGTAGCTACTACGAGCAGTACTTC
>TRBJ1-1|few|NA|TRBV14
CASSFHSGGGTEAFF
TGTGCCAGCAGCTTCCACAGCGGGGGTGGAACTGAAGCTTTCTTT
>TRBJ2-3|NA|NA|TRBV19
CASSINGVLFTDTQYF
TGTGCCAGTAGTATCAACGGGGTTCTCTTCACAGATACGCAGTATTTT
>TRBJ1-2|NA|NA|TRBV6-5
CASSSRGLNYGYTF
TGTGCCAGCAGTTCAAGAGGGCTCAACTATGGCTACACCTTC
>TRBJ1-6|NA|NA|TRBV7-9
CASSFVPGGGSYNSPLHF
TGTGCCAGCAGCTTCGTGCCGGGCGGGGGGTCCTATAATTCACCCCTCCACTTT